One sample yielded the 32 T cell receptor beta chains listed below, sequenced in a study of T cells after yellow fever vaccination. TCRdb passed the 5' RACE reads through MiXCR, listing each CDR3 protein once. Found here are about 310,000 distinct CDR3 sequences, approximately 3.8% of them singletons; the top ten hold about a quarter. Sequenced material: PBMCs, taken on the day of the yellow fever booster vaccination. These receptor sequences come from a man between 18 and 29 years old who received the YFV17D yellow fever vaccine.

This clonotype appeared many times. The chain combines TRBV4-3 with TRBJ1-4; weak D call: TRBD1 (5 bases). Germline V gene lookup returns CDR1 LGHNA and CDR2 YSLEER. V was cut by 2 bases and J by 2 bases, with 18 bases left in between. The CDR3 is made up of 18 amino acids. CDR3 amino acids: CASSQPRGNIGTNEKLFF. The CDR3 DNA follows: TGCGCCAGCAGCCAACCCCGGGGGAACATCGGGACTAATGAAAAACTGTTTTTT.

This clonotype was observed many times. The J gene is TRBJ2-1, the V gene TRBV7-9; D remains ambiguous. Deletions cut 0 bases from V and 10 bases from J, with 4 bases between. The CDR3 is made up of 11 amino acids. The germline V gene encodes CDR1 SEHNR and CDR2 FQNEAQ (reference sequence). The DNA of the CDR3 is TGTGCCAGCAGCTTAGCGGCCGAGCAGTTCTTC. This gives the protein CASSLAAEQFF.

V usage is TRBV20-1 and J usage is TRBJ1-2, with TRBD1 as a possible D gene (5 bases). This CDR3 region has 14 residues. With 0 bases removed from V and 6 bases from J, the gap between germline ends came to 14 bases. Germline values: CDR1 DFQATT, CDR2 SNEGSKA (reference sequence). The CDR3: CSARDTRGDHGYTF. CDR3 bases: TGCAGTGCTAGAGATACCCGGGGGGATCATGGCTACACCTTC.

This clonotype was seen repeatedly, ten times or more. The gene calls are TRBV29-1 and TRBJ1-1; D not resolved. CDR3 length: 12 residues. Trimming stripped 4 bases from V and 2 bases from J, with 8 bases between. CDR1 and CDR2 from the germline V gene are SQVTM and ANQGSEA. The CDR3 coding sequence is TGCAGCGTTGTGGCAGCTAACACTGAAGCTTTCTTT. It is translated as CSVVAANTEAFF. Together with reference TRBV29-1 and TRBJ1-1, the CDR3 gives the full variable domain: SAVISQKPSRDICQRGTSLTIQCQVDSQVTMMFWYRQQPGQSLTLIATANQGSEATYESGFVIDKFPISRPNLTFSTLTVSNMSPEDSSIYLCSVVAANTEAFFGQGTRLTVV.

The chain recombines TRBV5-6 with TRBJ2-7, with TRBD1 matching over 10 bases. The germline V gene encodes CDR1 SGHDT and CDR2 YYEEEE. V dropped 1 base and J dropped 4; count of bases not matched to a gene: 11. The CDR3 is 17 amino acids. The CDR3 coding sequence is TGTGCCAGCAGCTTGACCCCATCGGGACAGGGGATTTACGAGCAGTACTTC. It is translated as CASSLTPSGQGIYEQYF.

V is TRBV20-1 and J is TRBJ1-4, with D uncertain. CDR3 length: 12 amino acids. The V end lost 3 bases, the J end lost 4 bases, and 6 bases lay between the germline ends. The germline CDR1 and CDR2 sequences are DFQATT and SNEGSKA (reference sequence). The DNA of the CDR3 is TGCAGTGCTAGGGGCAGTAATGAAAAACTGTTTTTT. Encoded protein: CSARGSNEKLFF.

This clonotype was counted many times. The V and J genes are TRBV7-9 and TRBJ2-3; the D gene is possibly TRBD2 (5 bases). The CDR3 loop spans 12 amino acids. Trimming pared 5 bases from V and 11 bases from J, leaving 14 bases between. CDR1 is SEHNR and CDR2 is FQNEAQ in the germline V gene (reference sequence). CDR3 protein: CASSRKGEGQYF. In DNA, the CDR3 is TGTGCCAGCAGCCGAAAGGGAGAGGGGCAGTATTTT. The full variable domain, completed using reference TRBV7-9 and TRBJ2-3, is DTGVSQNPRHKITKRGQNVTFRCDPISEHNRLYWYRQTLGQGPEFLTYFQNEAQLEKSRLLSDRFSAERPKGSFSTLEIQRTEQGDSAMYLCASSRKGEGQYFGPGTRLTVL.

This clonotype occurred many times. The CDR3 DNA follows: TGCGCCAGCAGCCAAGATGGACTCTATGGCTACACCTTC. It translates to CASSQDGLYGYTF. The J gene is TRBJ1-2, the V gene TRBV4-1; D unresolved. CDR1 and CDR2 (germline): MGHRA, YSYEKL. The CDR3 loop spans 13 amino acids. Trimming removed 0 bases from V and 4 bases from J, with 6 bases in between.

This clonotype was seen repeatedly, ten times or more. The chain carries TRBV20-1 and TRBJ2-5; 13 bases are shared with TRBD2. Germline CDR1 DFQATT, CDR2 SNEGSKA (reference sequence). J gave up 5 bases and V 5 bases, and 11 bases lay outside the gene matches. CDR3 length: 16 amino acids. The CDR3 reads CSAGSTSGGARETQYF. CDR3 coding DNA: TGCAGTGCTGGAAGCACTAGCGGGGGGGCCAGGGAGACCCAGTACTTC.

This clonotype was observed many times. This sequence joins TRBV5-1 and TRBJ1-1; a possible D gene is TRBD1 (5 bases). CDR1 and CDR2 (germline): SGHRS, YFSETQ. Trimming pared 4 bases from V and 2 bases from J, leaving 15 bases between. The CDR3 covers 15 residues. CDR3 sequence: CASSPVGGVNTEAFF. CDR3 nucleotides: TGCGCCAGCAGCCCAGTGGGAGGGGTAAACACTGAAGCTTTCTTT.

This clonotype was found many times. The junction does not match germline at one end; this may be a read error. This rearrangement joins TRBV7-2 to TRBJ2-5; D possibly corresponds to TRBD2 (6 bases). This CDR3 has 11 residues. From germline, CDR1 is SGHTA and CDR2 FQGNSA. The CDR3 protein is CASTRRDSWFF. CDR3 sequence (DNA): TGTGCCAGCACCCGCCGGGACTCTTGGTTCTTC.

This clonotype has at least ten counts. This sequence joins TRBV12-3 or TRBV12-4 and TRBJ2-7, with a possible D match to TRBD2 (5 bases). V was pared by 6 bases and J by 3 bases, with 15 bases between. The CDR3 is made up of 14 amino acids. The CDR3 nucleotides read TGTGCCAGCAGCCCCCAGGCTAGCAGCTACGAGCAGTACTTC. Its protein is CASSPQASSYEQYF.

The table lists this clonotype with many counts. CDR3 bases: TGCAGTGCCGCCCCAAAGGGCCCTTACACAGATACGCAGTATTTT. Its translation: CSAAPKGPYTDTQYF. This chain links TRBV20-1 with TRBJ2-3, with D uncertain. V was clipped by 6 bases and J by 2 bases, with 18 bases between them. Germline CDR1 is DFQATT and CDR2 is SNEGSKA (reference sequence). The CDR3 contains 15 residues.

Notes on this clonotype: A much bigger clone sits one base away, suggesting this may be a read error. The rearrangement links TRBV6-5 to TRBJ2-1; D is uncertain. The CDR3 loop spans 13 amino acids. Germline CDR1 is MNHEY and CDR2 is SVGAGI. The CDR3 DNA sequence: TGTGCCAGCAGTTACCCGGGTCACAATCAGCAGTTCTTC. Its protein product is CASSYPGHNQQFF.

This clonotype was picked up many times. The chain is built from TRBV5-1 and TRBJ1-6, with 8 bases aligning to TRBD1. V lost 4 bases and J lost 7; bases outside the gene matches: 4. CDR3 length: 14 amino acids. Germline V gene data show CDR1 as SGHRS and CDR2 as YFSETQ. The CDR3 sequence is CASSIDRGNSPLHF. As DNA, the CDR3 is TGCGCCAGCAGCATAGACAGGGGAAATTCACCCCTCCACTTT. The full variable domain, completed using reference TRBV5-1 and TRBJ1-6, is KAGVTQTPRYLIKTRGQQVTLSCSPISGHRSVSWYQQTPGQGLQFLFEYFSETQRNKGNFPGRFSGRQFSNSRSEMNVSTLELGDSALYLCASSIDRGNSPLHFGNGTRLTVT.

In its sample, this clonotype was seen many times. The rearrangement joins TRBV6-6 to TRBJ1-2, with 10 bases fitting TRBD1. After removal of 6 bases from V and 8 bases from J, the junction contained 12 bases not matched to a gene. CDR1 MNHNY and CDR2 SVGAGI come from the germline V gene (reference sequence). The CDR3 has 15 amino acids. CDR3 sequence: CASSPTSGQGKGYTF. DNA of the CDR3: TGTGCCAGCAGCCCAACCTCGGGACAGGGGAAAGGCTACACCTTC.

This clonotype was detected ten times or more. V gene TRBV29-1 combines with J gene TRBJ2-5; D could derive from TRBD1 or TRBD2 (6 bases each). The CDR3 is made up of 12 amino acids. V lost 6 bases, J lost 4 bases, and 12 bases lay in between. The germline gives CDR1 SQVTM, CDR2 ANQGSEA. The CDR3 bases are TGCAGCGTACCTCGGGGGCTAGAGACCCAGTACTTC. This gives the protein CSVPRGLETQYF.

This clonotype was seen a handful of times. This rearrangement joins TRBV20-1 to TRBJ2-2; 8 bases map to TRBD2. Trimming cost V 6 bases and J 5 bases; bases outside gene matches: 11. The CDR3 runs to 15 residues. From germline, CDR1 is DFQATT and CDR2 SNEGSKA (reference sequence). The CDR3 loop is CSAQSGGGSTGELFF. The CDR3 coding sequence is TGCAGTGCCCAAAGCGGGGGCGGATCAACCGGGGAGCTGTTTTTT.

This clonotype has ten or more counts. The V and J genes are TRBV20-1 and TRBJ2-5, with 8 nucleotides matching TRBD1. The germline V gene has CDR1 DFQATT and CDR2 SNEGSKA (reference sequence). The CDR3 is 13 residues long. V trimming: 6 bases; J trimming: 5 bases; junction bases outside the gene matches: 8. CDR3 sequence (DNA): TGCAGTGCACCAAGGACAGGGCGGGAGACCCAGTACTTC. Protein: CSAPRTGRETQYF.

The chain carries TRBV6-5 and TRBJ1-2; 9 nucleotides match TRBD1. Trimming at V came to 3 bases and at J to 4 bases, leaving 9 bases not matched to a gene. Germline CDR1 is MNHEY and CDR2 is SVGAGI. This CDR3 has 16 amino acids. The CDR3 nucleotides read TGTGCCAGCAGTTATTCCCGACAGGGGGTTACCTATGGCTACACCTTC. The encoded protein is CASSYSRQGVTYGYTF.

V gene TRBV9 combines with J gene TRBJ2-1, with D possibly being TRBD1 or TRBD2 (5 bases each). Trimming took off 0 bases at V and 3 bases at J, with 10 bases between the two ends. Germline V gene lookup returns CDR1 SGDLS and CDR2 YYNGEE. CDR3 length equals 15 residues. The CDR3 DNA reads as TGTGCCAGCAGCGTAGCGGGGCTACTCTACAATGAGCAGTTCTTC. It encodes CASSVAGLLYNEQFF.

This clonotype was seen ten or more times. The chain recombines TRBV6-2 or TRBV6-3 with TRBJ2-2; D might be TRBD1 or TRBD2, each matching 7 bases. Germline CDR1 reads MNHEY; CDR2 reads SVGEGT. V lost 5 bases and J 6 bases, leaving 22 bases between the germline ends. The CDR3 totals 17 residues. The CDR3 nucleotides read TGTGCCAGCAGTCGGACTAGAGGGGGCGCGGGACCCGGGGAGCTGTTTTTT. This encodes CASSRTRGGAGPGELFF.

The chain combines TRBV11-3 with TRBJ2-1; 7 bases agree with TRBD2. The CDR3 totals 14 residues. Germline CDR1 reads SGHNT; CDR2 reads YENEEA. V shed 5 bases, J shed 7 bases, and the junction held 8 bases outside the gene matches. CDR3: CASSPYGGGNEQFF. CDR3 sequence (DNA): TGTGCCAGCAGCCCATACGGCGGGGGAAATGAGCAGTTCTTC.

This CDR3 reads CASSNRRDQPQHF. The DNA for the CDR3 is TGTGCCAGCAGCAATCGAAGGGATCAGCCCCAGCATTTT. V gene TRBV7-2 combines with J gene TRBJ1-5; D gene ambiguous. CDR3 length equals 13 residues. Between the trimmed V and J ends, which lost 5 bases and 5 bases, there was a span of 10 bases. Germline V CDR1 and CDR2: SGHTA, FQGNSA.

The table lists this clonotype with a few counts. The chain is built from TRBV6-6 and TRBJ2-7; no clear D. The CDR3 loop spans 14 amino acids. The ends were cut back, 2 bases at V and 0 bases at J, with 8 bases in the middle. Germline CDR1 is MNHNY and CDR2 is SVGAGI (reference sequence). CDR3 sequence (DNA): TGTGCCAGCAGTTACAGGCAGTTCTCCTACGAGCAGTACGTC. Translating it yields CASSYRQFSYEQYV.

This clonotype was seen repeatedly, ten times or more. The rearrangement links TRBV5-1 to TRBJ2-1, with 8 bases identical to TRBD1. This CDR3 region has 15 residues. Germline V CDR1 and CDR2: SGHRS, YFSETQ. Trimming removed 1 base from V and 5 bases from J; junction bases left unmatched: 5. The CDR3 region has the DNA TGCGCCAGCAGCTTGTGGTGGGGACAGGACAATGAGCAGTTCTTC. Translated: CASSLWWGQDNEQFF.

This clonotype occurred many times. This chain uses TRBV23-1 with TRBJ2-6; D uncertain. TRBV23-1 is an ORF; its function is uncertain. Between the trimmed V and J ends, which lost 4 bases and 0 bases, there was a span of 10 bases. The CDR3 is 16 amino acids. CDR3 region: CASSPDGISGANVLTF. CDR3 in DNA: TGCGCCAGCAGTCCAGATGGGATCTCTGGGGCCAACGTCCTGACTTTC.

This clonotype was found many times. The genes are TRBV28 and TRBJ1-1; TRBD1 is a possible D gene (5 bases). Germline V gives CDR1 MDHEN, CDR2 SYDVKM. The CDR3 consists of 12 residues. V lost 8 bases, J lost 1 base, and 8 bases lay in between. CDR3 nucleotides: TGTGCCAGCCGAGACAGGAACACTGAAGCTTTCTTT. Translated: CASRDRNTEAFF.

This clonotype was seen at least ten times. The chain combines TRBV12-3 or TRBV12-4 with TRBJ2-2; TRBD2 agrees at 12 bases. CDR3 length: 19 residues. The V segment lost 5 bases and the J segment 6 bases; nucleotides outside the gene matches: 16. The DNA of the CDR3 is TGTGCCAGCAGTCCGCCCTCCGGACTAGCGGGGACTTTCCCCGGGGAGCTGTTTTTT. It codes for CASSPPSGLAGTFPGELFF.

Ten or more counts support this clonotype. The J gene is TRBJ2-5, the V gene TRBV6-6; D is unresolved. CDR1 is MNHNY and CDR2 is SVGAGI in the germline V gene (reference sequence). This CDR3 comprises 12 residues. V lost 2 bases to trimming and J lost 2 bases, with 3 bases between them. In nucleotides, the CDR3 is TGTGCCAGCAGTTACAAGCAAGAGACCCAGTACTTC. As protein: CASSYKQETQYF.

This clonotype was counted ten times or more. This chain uses TRBV7-6 with TRBJ2-2; a weak D match, TRBD1 (5 bases). The V gene's germline CDR1 is SGHVS and CDR2 FNYEAQ. Trimming cost V 5 bases and J 2 bases, with 12 bases left between them. There are 15 residues in the CDR3. The CDR3 nucleotides read TGTGCCAGCAGCACTGGACAACTAAACACCGGGGAGCTGTTTTTT. Translating it yields CASSTGQLNTGELFF.

This clonotype was found many times. V gene TRBV14 combines with J gene TRBJ1-1; D call uncertain. V shed 4 bases and J shed 8 bases, with 11 bases lying between them. The germline V gene has CDR1 SGHDN and CDR2 FVKESK. The CDR3 loop spans 12 amino acids. The DNA for the CDR3 is TGTGCCAGCAGCCCAACACTCTCCGAAGCTTTCTTT. It translates to CASSPTLSEAFF.